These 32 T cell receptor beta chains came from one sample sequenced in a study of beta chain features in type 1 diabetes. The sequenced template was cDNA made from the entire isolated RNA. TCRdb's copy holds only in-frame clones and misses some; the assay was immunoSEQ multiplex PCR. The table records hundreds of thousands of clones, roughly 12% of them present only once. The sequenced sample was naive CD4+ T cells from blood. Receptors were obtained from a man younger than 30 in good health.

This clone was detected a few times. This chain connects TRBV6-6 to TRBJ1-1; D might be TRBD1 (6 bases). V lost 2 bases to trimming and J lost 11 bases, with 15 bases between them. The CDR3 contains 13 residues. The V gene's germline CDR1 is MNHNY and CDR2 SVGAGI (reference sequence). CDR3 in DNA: TGTGCCAGCAGTTACGCGCCACAGGGTTGGGCTTTCTTT. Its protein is CASSYAPQGWAFF.

CDR3 loop: CSVGSMNTEAFF. The CDR3 nucleotides are TGCAGCGTTGGTAGTATGAACACTGAAGCTTTCTTT. The chain combines TRBV29-1 with TRBJ1-1; D remains ambiguous. CDR3 length: 12 residues. Germline-derived CDR1 and CDR2 are SQVTM and ANQGSEA. Trimming took off 4 bases at V and 0 bases at J, with 6 bases between the two ends.

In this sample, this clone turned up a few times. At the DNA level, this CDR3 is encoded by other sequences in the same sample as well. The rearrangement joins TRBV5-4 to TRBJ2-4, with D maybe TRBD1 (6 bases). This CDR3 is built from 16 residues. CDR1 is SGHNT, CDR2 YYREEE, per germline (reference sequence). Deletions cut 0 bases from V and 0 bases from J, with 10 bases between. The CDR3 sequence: CASSLAGALAKNIQYF. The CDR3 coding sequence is TGTGCCAGCAGCTTGGCAGGGGCACTAGCCAAAAACATTCAGTACTTC.

CDR3 amino acids: CASSLGVKNIQYF. The CDR3 DNA sequence: TGTGCCAGCAGCTTAGGGGTCAAAAACATTCAGTACTTC. This chain connects TRBV5-4 to TRBJ2-4; a possible D gene is TRBD1 (5 bases). CDR3 size: 13 residues. Germline V gives CDR1 SGHNT, CDR2 YYREEE (reference sequence). V was trimmed by 2 bases and J by 3 bases, leaving 6 bases between them.

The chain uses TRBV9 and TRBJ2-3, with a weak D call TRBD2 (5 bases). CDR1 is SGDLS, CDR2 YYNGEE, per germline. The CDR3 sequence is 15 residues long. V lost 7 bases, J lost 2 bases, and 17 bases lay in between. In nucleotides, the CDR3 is TGTGCCAGCTCGCGACCGTCGGGAAACACAGATACGCAGTATTTT. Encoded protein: CASSRPSGNTDTQYF.

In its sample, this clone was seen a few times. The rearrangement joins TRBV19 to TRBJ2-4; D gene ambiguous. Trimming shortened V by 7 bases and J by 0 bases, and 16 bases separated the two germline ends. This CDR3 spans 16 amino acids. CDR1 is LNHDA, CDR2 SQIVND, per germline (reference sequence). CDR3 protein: CASTTRWSLAKNIQYF. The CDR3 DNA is TGTGCCAGTACCACCCGGTGGAGTCTAGCCAAAAACATTCAGTACTTC.

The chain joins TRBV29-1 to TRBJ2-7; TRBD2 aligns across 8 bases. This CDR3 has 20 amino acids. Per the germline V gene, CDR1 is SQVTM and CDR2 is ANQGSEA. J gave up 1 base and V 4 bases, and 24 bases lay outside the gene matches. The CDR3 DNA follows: TGCAGCGTTGTTCTCATGGGGGGTGGGCCTAGCGGGCACGCTTCCTACGAGCAGTACTTC. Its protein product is CSVVLMGGGPSGHASYEQYF.

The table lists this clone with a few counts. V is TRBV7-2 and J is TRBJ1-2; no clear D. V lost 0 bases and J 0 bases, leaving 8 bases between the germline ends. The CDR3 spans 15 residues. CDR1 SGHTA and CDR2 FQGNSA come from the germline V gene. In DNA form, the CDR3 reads TGTGCCAGCAGCTTAGCTATCTACCCTAACTATGGCTACACCTTC. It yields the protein CASSLAIYPNYGYTF.

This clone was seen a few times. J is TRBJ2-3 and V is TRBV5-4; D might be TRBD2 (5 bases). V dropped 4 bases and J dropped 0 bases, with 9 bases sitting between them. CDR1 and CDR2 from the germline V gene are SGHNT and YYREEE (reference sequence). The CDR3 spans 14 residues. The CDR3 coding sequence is TGTGCCAGCAGCCCCGGGGTGAGCACAGATACGCAGTATTTT. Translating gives CASSPGVSTDTQYF.

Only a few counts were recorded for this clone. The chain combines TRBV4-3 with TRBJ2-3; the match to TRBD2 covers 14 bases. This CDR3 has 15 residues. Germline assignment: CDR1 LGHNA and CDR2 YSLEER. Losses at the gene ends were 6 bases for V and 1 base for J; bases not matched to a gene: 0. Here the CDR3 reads CASRGLAGGTDTQYF. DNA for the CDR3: TGCGCCAGCAGGGGACTAGCGGGAGGCACAGATACGCAGTATTTT.

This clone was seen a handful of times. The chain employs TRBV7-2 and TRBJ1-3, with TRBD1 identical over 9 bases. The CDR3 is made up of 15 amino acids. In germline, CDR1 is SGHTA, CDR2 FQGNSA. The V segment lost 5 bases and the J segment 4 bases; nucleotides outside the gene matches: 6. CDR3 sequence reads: CASSPGTGMGNTIYF. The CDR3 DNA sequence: TGTGCCAGCAGCCCTGGGACAGGGATGGGAAACACCATATATTTT.

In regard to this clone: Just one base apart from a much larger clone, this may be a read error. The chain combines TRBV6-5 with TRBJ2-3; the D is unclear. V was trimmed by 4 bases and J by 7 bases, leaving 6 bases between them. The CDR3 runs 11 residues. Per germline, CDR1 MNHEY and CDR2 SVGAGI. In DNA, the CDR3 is TGTGCCAGCAGTTTACAGAATACGCAGTATTTT. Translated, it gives CASSLQNTQYF.

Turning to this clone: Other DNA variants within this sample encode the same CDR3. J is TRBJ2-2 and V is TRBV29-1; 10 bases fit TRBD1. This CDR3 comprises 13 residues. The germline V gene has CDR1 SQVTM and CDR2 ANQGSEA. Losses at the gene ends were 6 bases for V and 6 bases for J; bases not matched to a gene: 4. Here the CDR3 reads CSVRTGGAGELFF. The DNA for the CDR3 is TGCAGCGTCCGGACAGGGGGGGCCGGGGAGCTGTTTTTT.

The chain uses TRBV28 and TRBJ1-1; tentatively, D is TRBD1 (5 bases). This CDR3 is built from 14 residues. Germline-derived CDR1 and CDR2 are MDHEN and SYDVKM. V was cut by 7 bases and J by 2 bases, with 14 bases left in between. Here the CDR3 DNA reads TGTGCCAGCATCCCCGGACAAATCAACACTGAAGCTTTCTTT. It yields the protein CASIPGQINTEAFF.

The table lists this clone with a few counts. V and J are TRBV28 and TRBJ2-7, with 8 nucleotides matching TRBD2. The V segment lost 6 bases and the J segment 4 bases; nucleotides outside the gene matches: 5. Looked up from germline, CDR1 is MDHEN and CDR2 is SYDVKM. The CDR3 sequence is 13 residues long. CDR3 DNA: TGTGCCAGCAGGCGGGGGGCTCAGTACGAGCAGTACTTC. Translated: CASRRGAQYEQYF.

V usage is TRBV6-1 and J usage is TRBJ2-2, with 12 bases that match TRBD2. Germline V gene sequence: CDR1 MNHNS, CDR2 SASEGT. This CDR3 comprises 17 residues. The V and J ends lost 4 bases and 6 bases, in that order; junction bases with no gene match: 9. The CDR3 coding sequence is TGTGCCAGCAGTGGGACTAGCGGGATTGATAACGCCGGGGAGCTGTTTTTT. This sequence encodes CASSGTSGIDNAGELFF.

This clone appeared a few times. The CDR3 here is CASSLTGGLAEQYF. In DNA, the CDR3 is TGTGCCAGCAGCTTAACAGGGGGCCTCGCCGAGCAGTACTTC. V gene TRBV7-2 combines with J gene TRBJ2-7, with TRBD1 matching 9 bases. The CDR3 has 14 amino acids. CDR1 is SGHTA and CDR2 is FQGNSA in the germline V gene. V gave up 2 bases and J gave up 6 bases; unmatched junction bases: 5. The whole variable domain, filled in from reference TRBV7-2 and TRBJ2-7, reads GAGVSQSPSNKVTEKGKDVELRCDPISGHTALYWYRQSLGQGLEFLIYFQGNSAPDKSGLPSDRFSAERTGGSVSTLTIQRTQQEDSAVYLCASSLTGGLAEQYFGPGTRLTVT.

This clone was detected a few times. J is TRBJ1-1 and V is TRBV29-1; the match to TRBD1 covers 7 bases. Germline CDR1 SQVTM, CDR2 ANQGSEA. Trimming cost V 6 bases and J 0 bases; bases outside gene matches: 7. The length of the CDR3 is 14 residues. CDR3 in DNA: TGCAGCGTGACTAGGACAGGCATGAACACTGAAGCTTTCTTT. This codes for CSVTRTGMNTEAFF.

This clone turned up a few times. CDR3 sequence reads: CASRETGGTYNEQFF. CDR3 coding DNA: TGTGCCAGCAGGGAGACAGGGGGGACCTACAATGAGCAGTTCTTC. V and J are TRBV7-2 and TRBJ2-1; 9 bases fit TRBD1. Per germline, CDR1 SGHTA and CDR2 FQGNSA. Trimming took 6 bases from V and 2 from J; bases not matched to a gene: 5. This CDR3 is built from 15 residues.

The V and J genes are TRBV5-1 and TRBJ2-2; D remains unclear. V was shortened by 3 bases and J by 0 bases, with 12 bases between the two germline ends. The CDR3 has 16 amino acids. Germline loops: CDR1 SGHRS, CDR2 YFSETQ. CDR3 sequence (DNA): TGCGCCAGCAGCTCGAGGATCCGCGCGAACACCGGGGAGCTGTTTTTT. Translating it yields CASSSRIRANTGELFF.

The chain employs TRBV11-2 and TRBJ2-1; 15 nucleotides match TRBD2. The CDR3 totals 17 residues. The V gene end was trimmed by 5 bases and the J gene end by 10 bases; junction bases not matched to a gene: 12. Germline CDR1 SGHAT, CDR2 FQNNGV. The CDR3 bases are TGTGCCAGCAGCGAGGGCGGGGGACTAGCGGGAGGACCCGAGCAGTTCTTC. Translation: CASSEGGGLAGGPEQFF.

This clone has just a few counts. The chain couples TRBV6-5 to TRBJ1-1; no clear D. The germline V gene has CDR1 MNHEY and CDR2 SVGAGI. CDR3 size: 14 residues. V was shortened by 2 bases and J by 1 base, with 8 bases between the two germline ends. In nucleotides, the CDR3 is TGTGCCAGCAGTTACAACGGGAGGAACACTGAAGCTTTCTTT. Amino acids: CASSYNGRNTEAFF.

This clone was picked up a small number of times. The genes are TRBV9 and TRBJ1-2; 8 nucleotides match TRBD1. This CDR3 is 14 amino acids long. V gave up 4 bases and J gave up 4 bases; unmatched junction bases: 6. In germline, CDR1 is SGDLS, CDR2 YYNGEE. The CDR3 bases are TGTGCCAGCAGCTCAGGACAGGGAGGCTATGGCTACACCTTC. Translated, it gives CASSSGQGGYGYTF.

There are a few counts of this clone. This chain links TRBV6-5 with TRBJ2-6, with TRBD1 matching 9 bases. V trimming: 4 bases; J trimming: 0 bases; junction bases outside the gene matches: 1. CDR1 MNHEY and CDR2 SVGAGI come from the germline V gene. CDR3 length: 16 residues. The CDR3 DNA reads TGTGCCAGCAGTTCGACAGGGGGCTCTGGGGCCAACGTCCTGACTTTC. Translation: CASSSTGGSGANVLTF.

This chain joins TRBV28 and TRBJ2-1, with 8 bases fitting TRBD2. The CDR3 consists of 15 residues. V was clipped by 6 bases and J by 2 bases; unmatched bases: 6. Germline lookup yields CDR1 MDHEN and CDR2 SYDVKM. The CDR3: CASRVSGNPYNEQFF. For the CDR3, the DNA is TGTGCCAGCAGGGTTAGCGGGAACCCCTACAATGAGCAGTTCTTC.

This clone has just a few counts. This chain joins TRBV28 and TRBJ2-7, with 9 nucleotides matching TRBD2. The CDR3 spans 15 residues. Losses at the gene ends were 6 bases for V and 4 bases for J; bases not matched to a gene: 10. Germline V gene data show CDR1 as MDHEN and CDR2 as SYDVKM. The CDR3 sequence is CASSLPGLARYEQYF. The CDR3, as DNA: TGTGCCAGCAGCCTACCGGGACTAGCTAGATACGAGCAGTACTTC.

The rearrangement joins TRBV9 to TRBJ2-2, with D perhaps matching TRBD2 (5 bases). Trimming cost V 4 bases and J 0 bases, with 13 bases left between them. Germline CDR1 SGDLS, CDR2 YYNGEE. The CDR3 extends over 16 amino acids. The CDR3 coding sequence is TGTGCCAGCAGCCCAAAGGCACTAGCGAACACCGGGGAGCTGTTTTTT. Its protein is CASSPKALANTGELFF.

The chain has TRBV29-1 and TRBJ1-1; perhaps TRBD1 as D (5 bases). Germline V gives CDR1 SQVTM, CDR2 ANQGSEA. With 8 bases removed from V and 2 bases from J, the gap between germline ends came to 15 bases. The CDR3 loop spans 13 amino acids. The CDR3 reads CSLQGFGNTEAFF. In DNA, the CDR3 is TGCAGCCTTCAGGGATTCGGTAACACTGAAGCTTTCTTT.

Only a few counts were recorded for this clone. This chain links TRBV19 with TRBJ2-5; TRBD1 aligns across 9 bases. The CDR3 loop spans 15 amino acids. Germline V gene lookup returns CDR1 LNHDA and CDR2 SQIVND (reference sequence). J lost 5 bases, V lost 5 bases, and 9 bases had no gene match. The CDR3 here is CASSLTGGVQETQYF. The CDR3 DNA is TGTGCCAGTAGTCTAACAGGGGGCGTTCAGGAGACCCAGTACTTC.

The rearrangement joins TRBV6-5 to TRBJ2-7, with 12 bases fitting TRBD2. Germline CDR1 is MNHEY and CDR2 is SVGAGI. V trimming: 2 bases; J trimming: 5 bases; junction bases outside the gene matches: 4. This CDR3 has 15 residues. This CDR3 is CASSYTSGRRHEQYF. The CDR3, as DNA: TGTGCCAGCAGTTACACTAGCGGGAGGAGGCACGAGCAGTACTTC.

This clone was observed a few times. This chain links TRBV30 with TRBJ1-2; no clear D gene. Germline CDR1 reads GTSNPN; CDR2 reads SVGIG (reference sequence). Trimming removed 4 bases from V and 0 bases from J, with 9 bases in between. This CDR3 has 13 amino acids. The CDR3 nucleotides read TGTGCCTGGACGGCGAGGACTAACTATGGCTACACCTTC. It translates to CAWTARTNYGYTF.

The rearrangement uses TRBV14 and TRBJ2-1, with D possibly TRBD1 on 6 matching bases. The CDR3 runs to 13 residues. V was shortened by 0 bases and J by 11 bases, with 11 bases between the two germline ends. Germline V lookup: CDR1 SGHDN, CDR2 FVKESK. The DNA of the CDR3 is TGTGCCAGCAGCCAAGACGGGACAAGGCAGCAGTTCTTC. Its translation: CASSQDGTRQQFF.